These T cell receptor beta chains were read from a single sample in a study of control samples from healthy donors and cancer patients. TCRdb keeps only in-frame clones here, not all; method: immunoSEQ multiplex PCR. The data hold about 200,000 clones, with approximately 90% observed a single time. The material sequenced was blood. All receptors come from a man in his thirties or forties in good health. Both conserved end residues are part of each CDR3. The D gene is left open where the match is weak. A row's size may be missing; if present it is once, few, many or a size class.

NA	TRBV29-1	NA	TRBJ2-1	14	TGCAGCGTTGAGGTGGGGGGCTCCTACAATGAGCAGTTCTTC	CSVEVGGSYNEQFF
few	TRBV30	NA	TRBJ2-7	13	TGTGCCTGGGGCGGCTCGGACGGCTACGAGCAGTACTTC	CAWGGSDGYEQYF
NA	TRBV5-6	NA	TRBJ1-5	17	TGTGCCAGCAGCAGGACCCTCACAGGAGTTAGCAATCAGCCCCAGCATTTT	CASSRTLTGVSNQPQHF
NA	TRBV11-3	TRBD2	TRBJ2-3	16	TGTGCCAGCAGCCATCGCACTAGCGGGGGCACAGATACGCAGTATTTT	CASSHRTSGGTDTQYF
NA	TRBV5-4	NA	TRBJ2-1	13	TGTGCCAGCAGCTTGGTCGAGGGAGGTGAGCAGTTCTTC	CASSLVEGGEQFF
NA	TRBV2	NA	TRBJ1-6	12	TGTGCCAGCAGAGCAGACAATTCACCCCTCCACTTT	CASRADNSPLHF
NA	TRBV1	NA	TRBJ2-7	16	TGCACCAGCAACAGAAATAGACTTACTGTTTTCTACGAGCAGTACTTC	CTSNRNRLTVFYEQYF
NA	TRBV2	NA	TRBJ1-5	15	TGTGCCAGCAAAGTCGCTTCTCATAGCAATCAGCCCCAGCATTTT	CASKVASHSNQPQHF
NA	TRBV5-5	TRBD1	TRBJ2-1	15	TGTGCCAGCAGCTTGCAGGGGGATTGGTACGATGAGCAGTTCTTC	CASSLQGDWYDEQFF
NA	TRBV7-2	NA	TRBJ2-7	16	TGTGCCAGCAGCTTATCCGGGGGAAGGGGACGGTTCGAGCAGTACTTC	CASSLSGGRGRFEQYF
NA	TRBV5-5	TRBD1	TRBJ2-7	17	TGTGCCAGCAGCCCGACGGGTAGGGGGCGCCCCATCTACGAGCAGTACTTC	CASSPTGRGRPIYEQYF
once	TRBV19	NA	TRBJ2-2	16	TGTGCCAGTAGAACCCCCAGGGGAAGCGACACCGGGGAGCTGTTTTTT	CASRTPRGSDTGELFF
NA	TRBV5-1	NA	TRBJ1-2	11	TGCGCCAGCAGCTCCTCAGCAGGCTACACCTTC	CASSSSAGYTF
NA	TRBV19	NA	TRBJ1-5	16	TGTGCCAGTAGTCCTCCACGGACCCTCCTAAATCAGCCCCAGCATTTT	CASSPPRTLLNQPQHF
NA	TRBV7-3	TRBD1	TRBJ2-1	15	TGTGCCAGCAGCGAAACCGGGACAGGGCGAAATGAGCAGTTCTTC	CASSETGTGRNEQFF
NA	TRBV5-1	TRBD2	TRBJ2-1	16	TGCGCCAGCGGACGGACTAGCGGGGGGCCACTCAAGGAGCAGTTCTTC	CASGRTSGGPLKEQFF
NA	TRBV18	NA	TRBJ1-4	14	TGTGCCAGCTCCGTTACAGGGACTAATGAAAAACTGTTTTTT	CASSVTGTNEKLFF
NA	TRBV5-4	TRBD1	TRBJ2-7	15	TGTGCCAGCAGCCCGCCGGGACAGGGGACCTACGAGCAGTACTTC	CASSPPGQGTYEQYF
NA	TRBV12-3/TRBV12-4	NA	TRBJ1-1	12	TGTGCCAGCAGCGTACCTGGGACTGAAGCTTTCTTT	CASSVPGTEAFF
NA	TRBV10-3	NA	TRBJ1-2	14	TGTGCCATCAGTGAGGGGTTCCAGAACTATGGCTACACCTTC	CAISEGFQNYGYTF
NA	TRBV6-1	NA	TRBJ1-6	16	TGTGCCAGCAGTGAATTGGGTCCATCCGGGGGGCCACCCCTCCACTTT	CASSELGPSGGPPLHF
NA	TRBV27	NA	TRBJ2-7	9	TGTGCCAGCAGTTTGCAGCAGTACTTC	CASSLQQYF